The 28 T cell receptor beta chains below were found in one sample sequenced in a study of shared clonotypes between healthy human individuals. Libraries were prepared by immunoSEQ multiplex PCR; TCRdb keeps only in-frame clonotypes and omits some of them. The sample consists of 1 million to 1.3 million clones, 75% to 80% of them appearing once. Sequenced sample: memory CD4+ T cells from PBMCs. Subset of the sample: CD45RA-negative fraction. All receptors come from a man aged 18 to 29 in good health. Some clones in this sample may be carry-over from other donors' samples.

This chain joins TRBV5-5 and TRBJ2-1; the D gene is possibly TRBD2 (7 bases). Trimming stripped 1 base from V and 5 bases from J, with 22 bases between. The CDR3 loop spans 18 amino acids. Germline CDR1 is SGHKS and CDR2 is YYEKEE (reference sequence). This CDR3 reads CASSLNRGTGGRDNEQFF. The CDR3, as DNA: TGTGCCAGCAGCTTGAACAGAGGAACCGGGGGGCGCGACAATGAGCAGTTCTTC. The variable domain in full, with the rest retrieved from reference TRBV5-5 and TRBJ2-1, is DAGVTQSPTHLIKTRGQQVTLRCSPISGHKSVSWYQQVLGQGPQFIFQYYEKEERGRGNFPDRFSARQFPNYSSELNVNALLLGDSALYLCASSLNRGTGGRDNEQFFGPGTRLTVL.

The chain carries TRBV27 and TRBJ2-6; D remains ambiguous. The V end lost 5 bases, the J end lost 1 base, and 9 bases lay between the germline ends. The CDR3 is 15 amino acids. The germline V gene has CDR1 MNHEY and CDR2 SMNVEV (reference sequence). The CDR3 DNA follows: TGTGCCAGCAGTGGGTGGGGATCTGGGGCCAACGTCCTGACTTTC. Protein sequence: CASSGWGSGANVLTF.

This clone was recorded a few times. CDR3 amino acids: CASRQTSGRLVNEQFF. The CDR3 nucleotides read TGTGCCAGCAGGCAGACTAGCGGGAGGTTGGTTAATGAGCAGTTCTTC. The rearrangement links TRBV28 to TRBJ2-1, with 13 bases aligning to TRBD2. CDR1 is MDHEN, CDR2 SYDVKM, per germline. V shed 6 bases, J shed 7 bases, and the junction held 9 bases outside the gene matches. The CDR3 is 16 amino acids.

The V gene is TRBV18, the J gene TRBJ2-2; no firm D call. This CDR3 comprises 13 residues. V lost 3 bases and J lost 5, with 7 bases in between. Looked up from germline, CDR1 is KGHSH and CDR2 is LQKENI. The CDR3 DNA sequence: TGTGCCAGCTCACCCCGCGTGACCGGGGAGCTGTTTTTT. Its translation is CASSPRVTGELFF.

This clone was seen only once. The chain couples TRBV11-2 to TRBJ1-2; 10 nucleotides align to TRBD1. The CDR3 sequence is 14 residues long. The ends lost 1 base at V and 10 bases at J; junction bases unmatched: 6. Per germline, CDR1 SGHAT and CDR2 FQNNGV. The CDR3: CASSLAGQGFDYTF. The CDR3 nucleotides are TGTGCCAGCAGCTTAGCGGGACAGGGGTTTGACTACACCTTC. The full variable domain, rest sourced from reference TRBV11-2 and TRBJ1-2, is EAGVAQSPRYKIIEKRQSVAFWCNPISGHATLYWYQQILGQGPKLLIQFQNNGVVDDSQLPKDRFSAERLKGVDSTLKIQPAKLEDSAVYLCASSLAGQGFDYTFGSGTRLTVV.

CDR3 DNA: TGTGCCAGCAGTTTTGGTCGTTCCCGTACCCAGTACTTC. Translated, it gives CASSFGRSRTQYF. The chain employs TRBV28 and TRBJ2-5; D is unresolved. V was clipped by 3 bases and J by 8 bases, with 13 bases between them. CDR1 and CDR2 (germline): MDHEN, SYDVKM. The CDR3 totals 13 residues.

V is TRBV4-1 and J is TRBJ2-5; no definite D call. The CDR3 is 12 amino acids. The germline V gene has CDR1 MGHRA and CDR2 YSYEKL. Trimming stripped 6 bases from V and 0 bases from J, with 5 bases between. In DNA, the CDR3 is TGCGCCAGCAGGGGAAACCAAGAGACCCAGTACTTC. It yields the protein CASRGNQETQYF.

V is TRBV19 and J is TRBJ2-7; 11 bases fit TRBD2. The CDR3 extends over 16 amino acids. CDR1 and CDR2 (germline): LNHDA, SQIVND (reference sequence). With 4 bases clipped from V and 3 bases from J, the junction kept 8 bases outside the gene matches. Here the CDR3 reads CASSTRTGTSGYEQYF. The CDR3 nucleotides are TGTGCCAGTAGTACCAGGACAGGGACTAGCGGCTACGAGCAGTACTTC.

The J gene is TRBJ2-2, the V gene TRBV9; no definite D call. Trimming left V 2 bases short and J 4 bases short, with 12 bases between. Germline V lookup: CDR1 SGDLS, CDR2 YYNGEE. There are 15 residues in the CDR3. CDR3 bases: TGTGCCAGCAGCGTTTTTCCAGATGGCACCGGGGAGCTGTTTTTT. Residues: CASSVFPDGTGELFF.

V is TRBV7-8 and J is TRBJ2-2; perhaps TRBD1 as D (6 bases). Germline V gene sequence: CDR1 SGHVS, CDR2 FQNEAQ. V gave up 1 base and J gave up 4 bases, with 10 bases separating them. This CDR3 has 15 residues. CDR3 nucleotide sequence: TGTGCCAGCAGCTTAGAACAGGGTTCCACCGGGGAGCTGTTTTTT. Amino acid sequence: CASSLEQGSTGELFF.

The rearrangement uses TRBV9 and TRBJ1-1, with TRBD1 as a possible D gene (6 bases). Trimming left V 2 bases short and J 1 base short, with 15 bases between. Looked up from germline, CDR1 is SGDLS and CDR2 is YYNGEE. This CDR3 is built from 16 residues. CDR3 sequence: CASSVREGGRNTEAFF. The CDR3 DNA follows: TGTGCCAGCAGCGTTCGAGAGGGGGGTAGGAACACTGAAGCTTTCTTT.

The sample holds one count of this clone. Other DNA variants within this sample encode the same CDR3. The CDR3 coding sequence is TGTGCCAGCAGCTTGGGACGGAACTACGAGCAGTACTTC. It yields the protein CASSLGRNYEQYF. This chain connects TRBV7-9 to TRBJ2-5; D may match TRBD1 or TRBD2 (5 bases each). The end of the DNA fits TRBJ2-7 better, so the J call may be wrong. CDR3 length equals 13 residues. The germline gives CDR1 SEHNR, CDR2 FQNEAQ (reference sequence).

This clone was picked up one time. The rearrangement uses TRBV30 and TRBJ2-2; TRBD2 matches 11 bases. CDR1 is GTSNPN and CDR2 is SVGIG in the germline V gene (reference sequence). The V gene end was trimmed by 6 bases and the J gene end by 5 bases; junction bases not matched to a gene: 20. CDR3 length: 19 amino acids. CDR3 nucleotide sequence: TGTGCCTGCCTACTCGACGCCACTAGCGGGGGCGGGGGGACCGGGGAGCTGTTTTTT. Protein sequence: CACLLDATSGGGGTGELFF.

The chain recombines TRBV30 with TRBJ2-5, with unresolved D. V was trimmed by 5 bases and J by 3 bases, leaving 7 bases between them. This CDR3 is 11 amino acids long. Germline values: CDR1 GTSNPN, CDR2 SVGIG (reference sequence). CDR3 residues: CAWSRKETQYF. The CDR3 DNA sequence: TGTGCCTGGTCTAGAAAAGAGACCCAGTACTTC.

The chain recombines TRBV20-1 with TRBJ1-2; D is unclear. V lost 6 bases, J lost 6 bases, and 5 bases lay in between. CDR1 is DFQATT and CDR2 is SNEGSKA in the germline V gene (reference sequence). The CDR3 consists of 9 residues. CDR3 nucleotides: TGCAGTGCCTCTGATGGCTACACCTTC. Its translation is CSASDGYTF.

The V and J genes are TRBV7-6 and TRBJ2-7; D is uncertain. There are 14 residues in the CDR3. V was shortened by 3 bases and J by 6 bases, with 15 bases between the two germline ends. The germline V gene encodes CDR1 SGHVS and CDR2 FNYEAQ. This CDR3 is CASSLDLRVGEQYF. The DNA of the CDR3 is TGTGCCAGCAGCTTGGACCTCCGGGTTGGCGAGCAGTACTTC.

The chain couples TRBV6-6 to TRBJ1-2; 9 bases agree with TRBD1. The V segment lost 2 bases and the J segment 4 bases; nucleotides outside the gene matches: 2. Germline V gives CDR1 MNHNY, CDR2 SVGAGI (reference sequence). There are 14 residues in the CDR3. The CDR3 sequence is CASSYRTGVYGYTF. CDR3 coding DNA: TGTGCCAGCAGTTACAGGACAGGGGTCTATGGCTACACCTTC.

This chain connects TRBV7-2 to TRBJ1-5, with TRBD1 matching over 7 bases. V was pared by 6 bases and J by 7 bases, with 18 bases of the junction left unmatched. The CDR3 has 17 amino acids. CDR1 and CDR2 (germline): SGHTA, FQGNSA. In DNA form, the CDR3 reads TGTGCCAGCAGTCCAAGGGCCCGGCAGGGGGTGGGCCAGCCCCAGCATTTT. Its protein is CASSPRARQGVGQPQHF.

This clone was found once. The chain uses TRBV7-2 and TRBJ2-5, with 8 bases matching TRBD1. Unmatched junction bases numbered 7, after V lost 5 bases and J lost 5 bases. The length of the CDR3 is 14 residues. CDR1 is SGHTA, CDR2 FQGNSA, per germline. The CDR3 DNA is TGTGCCAGCAGCGCCGACAGGGGTAGGGAGACCCAGTACTTC. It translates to CASSADRGRETQYF.

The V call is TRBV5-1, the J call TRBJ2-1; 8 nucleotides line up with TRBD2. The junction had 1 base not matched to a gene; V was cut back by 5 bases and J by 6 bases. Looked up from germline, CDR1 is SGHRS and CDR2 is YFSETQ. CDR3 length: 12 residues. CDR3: CASSSGINEQFF. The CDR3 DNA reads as TGCGCCAGCAGTAGCGGGATCAATGAGCAGTTCTTC.

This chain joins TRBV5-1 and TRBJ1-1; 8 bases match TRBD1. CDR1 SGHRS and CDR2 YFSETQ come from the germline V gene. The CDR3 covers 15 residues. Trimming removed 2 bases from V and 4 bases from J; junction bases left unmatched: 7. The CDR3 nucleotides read TGCGCCAGCAGCTTACTACAGGGGGGGACCACTGAAGCTTTCTTT. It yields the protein CASSLLQGGTTEAFF. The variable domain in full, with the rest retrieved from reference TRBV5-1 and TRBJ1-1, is KAGVTQTPRYLIKTRGQQVTLSCSPISGHRSVSWYQQTPGQGLQFLFEYFSETQRNKGNFPGRFSGRQFSNSRSEMNVSTLELGDSALYLCASSLLQGGTTEAFFGQGTRLTVV.

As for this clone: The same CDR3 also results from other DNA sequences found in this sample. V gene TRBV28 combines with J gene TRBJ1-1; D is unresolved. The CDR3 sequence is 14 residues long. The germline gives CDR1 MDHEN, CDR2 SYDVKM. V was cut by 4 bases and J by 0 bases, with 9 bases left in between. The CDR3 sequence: CASSSPGMNTEAFF. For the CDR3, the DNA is TGTGCCAGCAGTTCCCCGGGAATGAACACTGAAGCTTTCTTT.

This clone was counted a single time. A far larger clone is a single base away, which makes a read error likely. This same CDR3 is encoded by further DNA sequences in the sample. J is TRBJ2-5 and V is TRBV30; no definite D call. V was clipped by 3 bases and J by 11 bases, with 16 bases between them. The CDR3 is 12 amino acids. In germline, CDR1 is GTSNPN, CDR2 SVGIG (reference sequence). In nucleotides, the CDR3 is TGTGCCTGGAGCGCCCTCCTTTCGACTCAGTACTTC. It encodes CAWSALLSTQYF.

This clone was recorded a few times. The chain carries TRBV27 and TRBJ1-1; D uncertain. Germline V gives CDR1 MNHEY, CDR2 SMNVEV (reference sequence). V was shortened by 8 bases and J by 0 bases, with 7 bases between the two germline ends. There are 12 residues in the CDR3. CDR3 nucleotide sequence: TGTGCCAGCGCCCGGATGAACACTGAAGCTTTCTTT. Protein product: CASARMNTEAFF.

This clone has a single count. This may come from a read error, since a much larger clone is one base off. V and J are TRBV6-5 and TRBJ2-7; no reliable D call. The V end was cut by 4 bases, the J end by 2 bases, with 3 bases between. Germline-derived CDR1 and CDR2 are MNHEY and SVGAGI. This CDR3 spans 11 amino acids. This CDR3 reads CASSSTYEQYF. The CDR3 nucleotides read TGTGCCAGCAGTTCCACCTACGAGCAGTACTTC.

CDR3 DNA: TGTGCCAGCAGCTTAGCGGTGGGGTGGGCAGATACGCAGTATTTT. This translates into CASSLAVGWADTQYF. The chain joins TRBV7-2 to TRBJ2-3; D not resolved. V gave up 0 bases and J gave up 4 bases, with 11 bases separating them. Germline V gene sequence: CDR1 SGHTA, CDR2 FQGNSA. The CDR3 is 15 residues long. The entire variable domain, with the rest obtained from reference TRBV7-2 and TRBJ2-3, is as follows: GAGVSQSPSNKVTEKGKDVELRCDPISGHTALYWYRQSLGQGLEFLIYFQGNSAPDKSGLPSDRFSAERTGGSVSTLTIQRTQQEDSAVYLCASSLAVGWADTQYFGPGTRLTVL.

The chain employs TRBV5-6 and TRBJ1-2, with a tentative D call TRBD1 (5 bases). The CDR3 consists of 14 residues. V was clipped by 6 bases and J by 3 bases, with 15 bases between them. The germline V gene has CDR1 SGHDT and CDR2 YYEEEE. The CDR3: CASTPGLSDYGYTF. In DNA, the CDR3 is TGTGCCAGCACCCCGGGACTCTCGGACTATGGCTACACCTTC.

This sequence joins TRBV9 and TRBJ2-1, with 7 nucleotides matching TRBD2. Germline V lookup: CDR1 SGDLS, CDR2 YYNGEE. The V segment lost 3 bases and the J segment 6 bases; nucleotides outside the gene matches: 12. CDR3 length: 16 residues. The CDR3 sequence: CASSDPPGRMGNEQFF. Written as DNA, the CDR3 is TGTGCCAGCAGCGACCCCCCCGGGAGGATGGGCAATGAGCAGTTCTTC.